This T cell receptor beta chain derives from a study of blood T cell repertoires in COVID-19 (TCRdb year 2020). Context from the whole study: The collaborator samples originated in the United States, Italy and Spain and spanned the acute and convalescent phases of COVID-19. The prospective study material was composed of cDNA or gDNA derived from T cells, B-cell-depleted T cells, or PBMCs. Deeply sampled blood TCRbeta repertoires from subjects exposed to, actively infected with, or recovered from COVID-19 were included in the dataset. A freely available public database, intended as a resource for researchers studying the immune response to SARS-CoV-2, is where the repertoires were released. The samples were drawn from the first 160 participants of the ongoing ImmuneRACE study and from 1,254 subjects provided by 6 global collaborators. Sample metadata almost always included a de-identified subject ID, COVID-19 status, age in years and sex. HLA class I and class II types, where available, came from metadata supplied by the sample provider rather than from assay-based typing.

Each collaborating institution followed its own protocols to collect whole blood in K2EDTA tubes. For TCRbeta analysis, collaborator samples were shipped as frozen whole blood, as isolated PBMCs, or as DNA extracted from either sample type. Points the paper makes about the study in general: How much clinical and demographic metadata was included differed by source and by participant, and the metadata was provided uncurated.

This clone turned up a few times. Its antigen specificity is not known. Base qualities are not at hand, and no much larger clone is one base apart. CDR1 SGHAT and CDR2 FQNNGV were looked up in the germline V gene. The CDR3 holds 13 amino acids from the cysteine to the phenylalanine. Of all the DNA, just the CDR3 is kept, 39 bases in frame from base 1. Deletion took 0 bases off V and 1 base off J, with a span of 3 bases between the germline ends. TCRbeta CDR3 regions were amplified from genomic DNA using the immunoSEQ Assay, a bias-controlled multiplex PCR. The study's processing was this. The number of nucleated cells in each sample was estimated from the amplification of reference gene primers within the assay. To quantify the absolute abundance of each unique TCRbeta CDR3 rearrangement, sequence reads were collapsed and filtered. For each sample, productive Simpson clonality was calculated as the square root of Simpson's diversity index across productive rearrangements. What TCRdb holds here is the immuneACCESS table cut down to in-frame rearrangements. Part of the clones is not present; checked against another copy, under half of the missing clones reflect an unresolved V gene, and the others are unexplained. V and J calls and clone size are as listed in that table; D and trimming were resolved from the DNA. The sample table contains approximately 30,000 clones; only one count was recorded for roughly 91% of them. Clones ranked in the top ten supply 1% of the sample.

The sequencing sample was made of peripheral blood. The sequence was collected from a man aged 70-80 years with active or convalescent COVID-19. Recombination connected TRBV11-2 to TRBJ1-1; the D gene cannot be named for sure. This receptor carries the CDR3 CASSLDRNTEAFF. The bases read TGTGCCAGCAGCTTAGACAGGAACACTGAAGCTTTCTTT.